The 15 T cell receptor beta chains reported below all come from one sample, sequenced in a study of blood T cells in healthy people across ages. Next came a second PCR, run for about 7 to 12 cycles, which used a sample-barcoded 5' primer along with a J-beta primer mix. Each CDR3 protein gets one entry after TCRdb re-called the 5' RACE reads with MiXCR. The data show more than 650,000 distinct CDR3 sequences, roughly 24% seen once. This sample also appeared in a second study, on T cells of mothers and their children.

Sequencing input: blood. Source of these receptors: a boy aged 5-17 years in good health.

This chain links TRBV20-1 with TRBJ2-7; TRBD1 agrees at 9 bases. The CDR3 loop spans 14 amino acids. CDR1 and CDR2 from the germline V gene are DFQATT and SNEGSKA (reference sequence). V lost 4 bases, J lost 3 bases, and 7 bases stayed unmatched. CDR3: CSAIPGQGSYEQYF. The CDR3 DNA is TGCAGTGCTATTCCGGGACAGGGAAGCTACGAGCAGTACTTC.

J is TRBJ2-1 and V is TRBV6-6; tentatively, D is TRBD2 (6 bases). Germline CDR1 reads MNHNY; CDR2 reads SVGAGI (reference sequence). V lost 2 bases and J 5 bases, leaving 16 bases between the germline ends. CDR3 length: 16 amino acids. In DNA, the CDR3 is TGTGCCAGCAGTTACGCTTGGGCTGGGGAGGACAATGAGCAGTTCTTC. This sequence encodes CASSYAWAGEDNEQFF.

This chain joins TRBV18 and TRBJ2-3, with D unresolved. The V and J ends lost 8 bases and 0 bases respectively, with 9 bases between them. This CDR3 has 13 amino acids. From germline, CDR1 is KGHSH and CDR2 LQKENI. CDR3 coding DNA: TGTGCCAGCCTCTATGGGAGCACAGATACGCAGTATTTT. It is translated as CASLYGSTDTQYF. Variable domain in full (rest from reference TRBV18 and TRBJ2-3): NAGVMQNPRHLVRRRGQEARLRCSPMKGHSHVYWYRQLPEEGLKFMVYLQKENIIDESGMPKERFSAEFPKEGPSILRIQQVVRGDSAAYFCASLYGSTDTQYFGPGTRLTVL.

This clonotype has just a few counts. This chain uses TRBV29-1 with TRBJ1-2; TRBD1 agrees at 7 bases. This CDR3 has 11 residues. The V gene's germline CDR1 is SQVTM and CDR2 ANQGSEA. V dropped 6 bases and J dropped 4; count of bases not matched to a gene: 2. The CDR3 reads CSVRTGYGYTF. The CDR3 nucleotides are TGCAGCGTCCGGACAGGCTATGGCTACACCTTC.

V and J are TRBV15 and TRBJ1-2; a weak D match, TRBD1 (5 bases). Trimming removed 1 base at V and 1 base at J, with 13 bases between. Germline V lookup: CDR1 LNHNV, CDR2 YYDKDF (reference sequence). The CDR3 length is 16 residues. CDR3 bases: TGTGCCACCAGCAGAGTTTCATACAGGAGTAACTATGGCTACACCTTC. Translation: CATSRVSYRSNYGYTF.

There are a few counts of this clonotype. This chain uses TRBV20-1 with TRBJ2-1; no definite D call. Germline lookup yields CDR1 DFQATT and CDR2 SNEGSKA (reference sequence). V shed 3 bases and J shed 1 base, with 10 bases lying between them. The CDR3 is 14 residues long. The CDR3 spells CSARPDSSYNEQFF. CDR3 coding DNA: TGCAGTGCTAGGCCAGATAGTTCCTACAATGAGCAGTTCTTC.

V and J are TRBV6-1 and TRBJ1-4; 7 nucleotides line up with TRBD1. The junction had 3 bases not matched to a gene; V was cut back by 5 bases and J by 0 bases. The CDR3 has 15 residues. Germline CDR1 MNHNS, CDR2 SASEGT. The CDR3 here is CASSHRGPTNEKLFF. The CDR3, as DNA: TGTGCCAGCAGTCACAGGGGACCAACTAATGAAAAACTGTTTTTT.

This clonotype was counted only a few times. The genes are TRBV12-3 or TRBV12-4 and TRBJ1-5, with 9 bases fitting TRBD1. V gave up 4 bases and J gave up 7 bases; unmatched junction bases: 8. The CDR3 extends over 15 amino acids. CDR3 DNA sequence: TGTGCCAGCAGTTCCCAGACAGGGGGAGGGCAGCCCCAGCATTTT. Encoded protein: CASSSQTGGGQPQHF.

The chain employs TRBV29-1 and TRBJ2-3; D is possibly TRBD1 (5 bases). V dropped 6 bases and J dropped 2 bases, with 15 bases sitting between them. This CDR3 contains 14 residues. Germline V gene sequence: CDR1 SQVTM, CDR2 ANQGSEA. The CDR3 here is CSVLGHHNTDTQYF. In DNA, the CDR3 is TGCAGCGTCCTCGGACACCATAACACAGATACGCAGTATTTT.

V and J are TRBV28 and TRBJ1-4; 7 bases line up with TRBD1. Germline V CDR1 and CDR2: MDHEN, SYDVKM. CDR3 length: 16 amino acids. With 6 bases clipped from V and 6 bases from J, the junction kept 13 bases outside the gene matches. The CDR3 DNA follows: TGTGCCAGCAGGCCGCAGACAGGGATGAAGGATGAAAAACTGTTTTTT. Translated: CASRPQTGMKDEKLFF.

The gene calls are TRBV7-2 and TRBJ2-4; D is uncertain. CDR1 and CDR2 from the germline V gene are SGHTA and FQGNSA. V was clipped by 0 bases and J by 0 bases, with 9 bases between them. This CDR3 comprises 16 residues. The CDR3: CASSLALGLAKNIQYF. The CDR3 DNA reads as TGTGCCAGCAGCTTAGCGCTAGGGTTAGCCAAAAACATTCAGTACTTC.

This clonotype was picked up a small number of times. This chain links TRBV10-3 with TRBJ2-5; 8 nucleotides agree with TRBD1. The better agreement between TRBJ2-7 and the DNA end casts doubt on the J call. The CDR3 sequence is 15 residues long. The germline gives CDR1 ENHRY, CDR2 SYGVKD. Here the CDR3 DNA reads TGTGCCATCAGTGGCGGACAGGGAGCCTCCTACGAGCAGTACTTC. It translates to CAISGGQGASYEQYF.

The rearrangement links TRBV27 to TRBJ1-2; D ambiguous. Germline lookup yields CDR1 MNHEY and CDR2 SMNVEV (reference sequence). V was pared by 7 bases and J by 7 bases, with 16 bases between. The length of the CDR3 is 13 residues. The chain's CDR3 is CASKTTIAPGYTF. The CDR3 coding sequence is TGTGCCAGCAAGACCACCATCGCGCCTGGCTACACCTTC.

The CDR3 DNA sequence: TGCGCCAGCAGCTTGGAATGGACTACAGTCGATGAGCAGTTCTTC. Translated: CASSLEWTTVDEQFF. The chain combines TRBV5-1 with TRBJ2-5, with a weak D call TRBD2 (6 bases). The J call may not be correct, given that the DNA end is closer to TRBJ2-1. CDR1 is SGHRS, CDR2 YFSETQ, per germline. CDR3 length equals 15 residues.

This clonotype was observed a few times. The rearrangement links TRBV10-3 to TRBJ2-1; D is ambiguous. Germline values: CDR1 ENHRY, CDR2 SYGVKD. The CDR3 runs to 11 residues. The V gene lost 11 bases and the J gene lost 2 bases, with 7 bases spanning the gap. This CDR3 reads CAVKAYNEQFF. Written as DNA, the CDR3 is TGTGCCGTTAAAGCCTACAATGAGCAGTTCTTC.